Listed below are T cell receptor beta chains from one sample, sequenced in a study of blood T cell repertoires in COVID-19. Produced via immunoSEQ multiplex PCR; TCRdb's table is partial and in-frame only. The sample contains 85,000 to 120,000 clones, around 86% of which appear only once. Input material: peripheral blood. The receptor source for this set is a man aged 50 to 60 with active or convalescent COVID-19. The CDR3 runs from the conserved cysteine through the conserved F or W. Each record gives: clone size, J gene, CDR3 length, V gene, D gene, CDR3 DNA, CDR3 protein. A D gene is named only where the DNA matches it firmly. Clone sizes are given selectively: once, few, many, or a class where the clone is expanded.

clone size: .
J gene: TRBJ2-6
CDR3 length: 17
V gene: TRBV4-3
D gene: .
CDR3 DNA: TGCGCCAGCAGCCTGGAGGGGGGGATTACTGGGGCCAACGTCCTGACTTTC
CDR3 protein: CASSLEGGITGANVLTF

clone size: .
J gene: TRBJ1-6
CDR3 length: 17
V gene: TRBV28
D gene: TRBD1
CDR3 DNA: TGTGCCAGCACTCTATTCGCCGGGACAGGGGGATATTCACCCCTCCACTTT
CDR3 protein: CASTLFAGTGGYSPLHF

clone size: many
J gene: TRBJ2-2
CDR3 length: 13
V gene: TRBV10-1
D gene: .
CDR3 DNA: TGCGCCAGCAGTGCAAAACATACCGGGGAGCTGTTTTTT
CDR3 protein: CASSAKHTGELFF

clone size: .
J gene: TRBJ2-2
CDR3 length: 14
V gene: TRBV19
D gene: TRBD1
CDR3 DNA: TGTGCCAGTAACCGGGACAGGGGCACCGGGGAGCTGTTTTTT
CDR3 protein: CASNRDRGTGELFF

clone size: .
J gene: TRBJ2-3
CDR3 length: 16
V gene: TRBV2
D gene: TRBD2
CDR3 DNA: TGTGCCAGCATACTGTCTAGCGGGGGAAGCACAGATACGCAGTATTTT
CDR3 protein: CASILSSGGSTDTQYF

clone size: .
J gene: TRBJ1-5
CDR3 length: 17
V gene: TRBV28
D gene: .
CDR3 DNA: TGTGCCAGCAACCCCGTCGGTCACGGACAGTTCGGTCAGCCCCAGCATTTT
CDR3 protein: CASNPVGHGQFGQPQHF

clone size: .
J gene: TRBJ2-7
CDR3 length: 14
V gene: TRBV7-2
D gene: .
CDR3 DNA: TGTGCCAGCAGCCCAGGACAGAGATACTACGAGCAGTACTTC
CDR3 protein: CASSPGQRYYEQYF

clone size: .
J gene: TRBJ1-4
CDR3 length: 13
V gene: TRBV28
D gene: .
CDR3 DNA: TGTGCCAGCAGACAGGGAAATAATGAAAAACTGTTTTTT
CDR3 protein: CASRQGNNEKLFF

clone size: .
J gene: TRBJ1-2
CDR3 length: 13
V gene: TRBV11-2
D gene: .
CDR3 DNA: TGTGCCAGCAGCTTACTGACAGGCGATGGCTACACCTTC
CDR3 protein: CASSLLTGDGYTF

clone size: .
J gene: TRBJ2-4
CDR3 length: 11
V gene: TRBV5-8
D gene: TRBD1
CDR3 DNA: TGTGCCAGCAGCTTGGGGGACAGGACCCACTTC
CDR3 protein: CASSLGDRTHF

clone size: .
J gene: TRBJ2-1
CDR3 length: 16
V gene: TRBV20-1
D gene: TRBD2
CDR3 DNA: TGCAGTGCTAGTAGCCCCGGGACTAGCTCCTACAATGAGCAGTTCTTC
CDR3 protein: CSASSPGTSSYNEQFF

clone size: .
J gene: TRBJ2-7
CDR3 length: 14
V gene: TRBV27
D gene: TRBD1
CDR3 DNA: TGTGCCAGCAGTAGACAGGGCTTAGACTACGAGCAGTACTTC
CDR3 protein: CASSRQGLDYEQYF

clone size: .
J gene: TRBJ1-4
CDR3 length: 13
V gene: TRBV7-9
D gene: .
CDR3 DNA: TGTGCCAGCAGCTTAGAGGCTAGTGAAAAACTGTTTTTT
CDR3 protein: CASSLEASEKLFF

clone size: few
J gene: TRBJ1-1
CDR3 length: 17
V gene: TRBV3-1/TRBV3-2
D gene: TRBD1
CDR3 DNA: TGTGCCAGCAGCCAATCGGACAGGGAAACTTCGGCCGCTGAAGCTTTCTTT
CDR3 protein: CASSQSDRETSAAEAFF

clone size: .
J gene: TRBJ2-5
CDR3 length: 16
V gene: TRBV13
D gene: TRBD2
CDR3 DNA: TGTGCCAGCAGCTCCAGACTAGCGGGGGGTAAAGAGACCCAGTACTTC
CDR3 protein: CASSSRLAGGKETQYF

clone size: .
J gene: TRBJ1-1
CDR3 length: 15
V gene: TRBV14
D gene: .
CDR3 DNA: TGTGCCAGCAGCCAAGTGCAGACTATGAACACTGAAGCTTTCTTT
CDR3 protein: CASSQVQTMNTEAFF

clone size: .
J gene: TRBJ1-5
CDR3 length: 13
V gene: TRBV12-3/TRBV12-4
D gene: .
CDR3 DNA: TGTGCCAGCAGACGGACATTAAATCAGCCCCAGCATTTT
CDR3 protein: CASRRTLNQPQHF

clone size: few
J gene: TRBJ2-5
CDR3 length: 15
V gene: TRBV5-1
D gene: TRBD1
CDR3 DNA: TGCGCCAGCAGCCGTGAGCCTGGGACAGGGGAGACCCAGTACTTC
CDR3 protein: CASSREPGTGETQYF

clone size: .
J gene: TRBJ2-3
CDR3 length: 15
V gene: TRBV25-1
D gene: .
CDR3 DNA: TGTGCCACCGACCGGGGGTGGGGACTCACAGATACGCAGTATTTT
CDR3 protein: CATDRGWGLTDTQYF

clone size: few
J gene: TRBJ2-1
CDR3 length: 13
V gene: TRBV24-1
D gene: TRBD2
CDR3 DNA: TGTGCCACCAGTGATCAAGGGACTAGGCGCGAGTTCTTC
CDR3 protein: CATSDQGTRREFF

clone size: once
J gene: TRBJ1-6
CDR3 length: 14
V gene: TRBV11-2
D gene: TRBD1
CDR3 DNA: TGTGCCAGCAGCTCCCGGGACAGGGGATCACCCCTCCACTTT
CDR3 protein: CASSSRDRGSPLHF

clone size: .
J gene: TRBJ2-7
CDR3 length: 14
V gene: TRBV5-1
D gene: TRBD1
CDR3 DNA: TGCGCCAGCAGCTCCGGGACAGATGTCCTAGGGCAGTACTTC
CDR3 protein: CASSSGTDVLGQYF

clone size: .
J gene: TRBJ1-4
CDR3 length: 15
V gene: TRBV18
D gene: .
CDR3 DNA: TGTGCCAGCTCACCTCAGGGCCCCCGGGATGAAAAACTGTTTTTT
CDR3 protein: CASSPQGPRDEKLFF